This T cell receptor beta chain came from a study of T-cell reconstitution after alpha-beta-depleted transplantation in children (dated by TCRdb to between 2015 and 2016). Looking at the study overall: Using TCR repertoire profiling, the study followed T-cell immune reconstitution in a quantitative way in children after TCRalphabeta/CD19-depleted allogeneic hematopoietic cell transplantation.

Findings and caveats that apply to the study as a whole: In some patients, the high TCRbeta diversity seen at day 60 was put down to recipient T cells and intrathymic progenitors that had survived conditioning. Apparently early alphabetaT-cell count recovery about two months after transplant reportedly relied on only several hundred rapidly expanded clones derived from non-depleted graft cells. Over subsequent months, a decline in hyperexpanded clone frequencies was noted, and after one year, T-cell counts and TCRbeta diversity were mostly ascribed to newly produced T cells.

According to the study, the label for this sample's treatment or condition signals: allogeneic hematopoietic cell transplantation with graft depleted of TCRalphabeta T cells and CD19 B cells. Transplant recipients were children who received TCRalphabeta/CD19-depleted allogeneic hematopoietic cell grafts. Details on this clonotype: Its cognate antigen has yet to be identified. No much larger clone is present one base from it, and per-base qualities are unavailable.

There are 11 amino acids in the CDR3, from cysteine to phenylalanine inclusive. Just the 33-base CDR3 DNA is kept, in frame starting at base 1. As encoded in the germline V gene, CDR1 is MRHNA while CDR2 is SNTAGT. V is cut by 10 bases and J by 6 bases, and the space between the germline ends is 13 bases. Libraries came from PCR. The data were produced on an Illumina HiSeq 2500. Molecular barcoding was employed in the preparation of TCR libraries, with unique molecular identifiers being used to normalize TCRbeta repertoire quantification. The public reads were run again by TCRdb, first through fastp at Q25 and then through MiXCR, and only productive beta chains were kept. All rows with the same CDR3 protein become a single entry with the most common DNA and genes. The sample yields about 980,000 distinct CDR3 sequences; roughly 31% were counted once. About 28% of the sample is in the top ten clones.

The V and J genes are TRBV6-4 and TRBJ2-7; the D gene is unclear. The TCR sequence derives from a boy less than two years old who had a stem cell transplant for SCID, so the T cells may come from the graft donor. The material was PBMCs, mostly from graft donor cells, obtained 360 days after TCRalphabeta/CD19-depleted stem cell transplant. The CDR3 sequence is CAKRCGSEQYF. The bases are TGTGCCAAAAGGTGTGGTAGCGAGCAGTACTTC.